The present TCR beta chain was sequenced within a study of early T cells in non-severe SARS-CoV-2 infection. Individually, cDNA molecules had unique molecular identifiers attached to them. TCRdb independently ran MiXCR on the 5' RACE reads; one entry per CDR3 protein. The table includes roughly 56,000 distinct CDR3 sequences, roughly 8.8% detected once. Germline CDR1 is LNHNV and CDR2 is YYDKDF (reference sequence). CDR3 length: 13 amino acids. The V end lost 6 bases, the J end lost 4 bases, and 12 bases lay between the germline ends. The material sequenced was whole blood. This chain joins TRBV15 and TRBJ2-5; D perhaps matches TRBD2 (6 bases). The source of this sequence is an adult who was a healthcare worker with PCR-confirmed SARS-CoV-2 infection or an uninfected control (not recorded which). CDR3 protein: CATRRDPPETQYF. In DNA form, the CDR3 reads TGTGCCACCAGGCGGGACCCACCAGAGACCCAGTACTTC.